The 5 T cell receptor beta chains listed next were all sequenced from one sample in a study of shared clonotypes between healthy human individuals. Sequencing was performed with immunoSEQ multiplex PCR; in TCRdb, only in-frame clones are kept and a portion is missing. The sample holds about 2.2 million clones, 90% to 95% seen once. Terminally differentiated effector memory CD45RA+ cells were excluded by CCR7 positive selection of CD45RO-negative cells. Sequenced: naive CD8+ T cells from PBMCs. The source of these receptors is a man aged 18 to 30 in good health. Some clones in this sample may be carry-over from other donors' samples.

The chain joins TRBV7-9 to TRBJ2-2, with 7 bases that match TRBD1. CDR1 and CDR2 from the germline V gene are SEHNR and FQNEAQ (reference sequence). This CDR3 is 14 amino acids long. V gave up 6 bases and J gave up 8 bases; unmatched junction bases: 9. In nucleotides, the CDR3 is TGTGCCAGCAGTCAGAAAACAGGGGAAGGGGAGCTGTTTTTT. It specifies CASSQKTGEGELFF. The full variable domain, rest sourced from reference TRBV7-9 and TRBJ2-2, is DTGVSQNPRHKITKRGQNVTFRCDPISEHNRLYWYRQTLGQGPEFLTYFQNEAQLEKSRLLSDRFSAERPKGSFSTLEIQRTEQGDSAMYLCASSQKTGEGELFFGEGSRLTVL.

The J gene is TRBJ2-5, the V gene TRBV7-9; no clear D gene. CDR3 length: 15 residues. Germline CDR1 is SEHNR and CDR2 is FQNEAQ (reference sequence). The V end was cut by 5 bases, the J end by 2 bases, with 15 bases between. The CDR3 protein is CASSLLPGVQETQYF. The CDR3 DNA is TGTGCCAGCAGCCTACTTCCAGGCGTACAAGAGACCCAGTACTTC.

This chain uses TRBV4-3 with TRBJ2-7; 7 nucleotides align to TRBD1. Losses at the gene ends were 3 bases for V and 3 bases for J; bases not matched to a gene: 8. The CDR3 is 15 residues long. Germline CDR1 reads LGHNA; CDR2 reads YSLEER. CDR3: CASSHSEGAYYEQYF. In DNA form, the CDR3 reads TGCGCCAGCAGCCACAGTGAGGGGGCATACTACGAGCAGTACTTC.

The J gene is TRBJ2-3, the V gene TRBV27; the D call may be TRBD1 or TRBD2 (6 bases each). V was cut by 3 bases and J by 0 bases, with 10 bases left in between. Germline CDR1 reads MNHEY; CDR2 reads SMNVEV (reference sequence). The CDR3 consists of 15 residues. The CDR3 loop is CASSFWGASTDTQYF. CDR3 DNA sequence: TGTGCCAGCAGTTTTTGGGGGGCTAGCACAGATACGCAGTATTTT.

This clone was detected a few times. The genes are TRBV10-2 and TRBJ1-1; TRBD1 aligns across 7 bases. This CDR3 contains 15 residues. CDR1 is WSHSY and CDR2 is SAAADI in the germline V gene. V lost 1 base, J lost 3 bases, and 5 bases stayed unmatched. CDR3: CASSEWDRKDTEAFF. CDR3 DNA: TGCGCCAGCAGTGAGTGGGACAGAAAAGACACTGAAGCTTTCTTT.